This T cell receptor beta chain originates from a study of shared clonotypes between healthy human individuals (dated by TCRdb to the early 2020s). Turning to the overall study: The cohort comprised two women and a few men aged 18 to 49 years. The study deeply sequenced blood TCR repertoires of about 5 healthy adults to estimate repertoire size and the extent of clonotype sharing between individuals. Per donor, leukapheresis produced somewhere between about 0.94 and 9 billion PBMCs. For each donor, CD4 naive and CD4 memory were each given three plates, CD8 naive was given two plates, and CD8 memory was given one plate. Different laboratories and diverse techniques were used to prepare libraries and sequence TCR repertoires, to increase sequencing depth and limit assay-specific biases.

Using the deep immunoSEQ assay, TCR CDR3 regions were amplified from genomic DNA by multiplex PCR. Extracted genomic DNA from each cell subset was distributed evenly across all wells of several immunoSEQ 96-well plates, and each plate was treated as a replicate. For sorted subsets, each replicate PCR was loaded with roughly 190 ng genomic DNA, equivalent to 30,000 or so T cell genomes. The purified libraries were quantified using a Qubit 3.0 fluorometer, sized with a Bioanalyzer 2100, and then quantified again using the KAPA Library Quantification kit. Every immunoSEQ 96-well plate was sequenced on a dedicated single-read 150-cycle Illumina NextSeq 550 flow cell. In the paper's pipeline: Because the immunoSEQ output held only junctional sequences and lacked quality scores, the filtering could not match the filtering applied to full-length reads. To assign V/J genes and CDR3, sequences were annotated using PyIR, a Python wrapper for IgBLAST v1.9, with IMGT germline references. Any read was removed if the V/J assignment was weak (E-value above 1e-6), the CDR3 was missing, or the read contained stop codons, out-of-frame junctions, or ambiguous translated residues. V3J clonotypes were defined as sequences sharing an identical inferred V gene, J gene, and CDR3 amino acid sequence. The percentage overlap between two repertoires was calculated by dividing the number of shared unique clonotypes by the size of the smaller repertoire. Richness of each repertoire was evaluated using RTK rarefaction, the Chao1 estimator, and Recon v2.1 estimates of unobserved clonotypes. Generation probabilities for all TCRbeta clonotypes obtained by the gDNA method from a few donors were computed using OLGA. TCRdb's version of the immuneACCESS table is confined to in-frame rearrangements and falls short of the full clone set. An unresolved V gene accounts for under half of the shortfall where checked; the remainder is of unknown origin. That table supplies the V and J calls and clone size; D and trimming were determined from the DNA. This sample comprises about 2.2 million clones, just over 90% of them detected only once. Clones ranked in the top ten supply 1.5% to 2% of the sample.

As encoded in the germline V gene, CDR1 is SQVTM while CDR2 is ANQGSEA. CDR3 length: 16 amino acids, cysteine to phenylalanine. The CDR3 DNA has 48 bases and is translated from base 1. Ends trimmed: V by 0 bases, J by 2 bases; bases unmatched to a gene: 6. Overall study results and their limits: Naive subsets generally had larger estimated clonotype richness than memory subsets did. Pairwise subsampling led to the expectation that sequencing depth would affect the degree of clonotype sharing among donors. Incomplete sequencing was indicated by rarefaction of sorted-subset datasets, despite the large sequencing depth. The genetic and exposure-history diversity represented was limited by the small number of donors. When several donors were compared, the shared fraction of clonotypes was around 5.1% for naive CD4, 3.5% to 4% for naive CD8, 2% to 2.5% for memory CD4, and under 0.5% for memory CD8. Compared with non-shared clonotypes, clonotypes shared by all four sorted-subset donors had higher generation probabilities. Only blood was sampled, and tissue TCR repertoires likely differ from those in blood.

For the CD8 naive samples, CD45RO-negative cells were positively selected for CCR7, yielding a CD45RA+CCR7+ population from which TemRA cells were excluded. Healthy HIV-negative adults with no recently reported acute infections or vaccinations were included as donors. All donors were Caucasian adults living in Nashville, Tennessee, USA. After blood collection by leukapheresis, PBMCs were isolated using Ficoll-Histopaque density gradient centrifugation and then cryopreserved in the vapor phase of liquid nitrogen. Purity and quantity of every magnetically sorted T cell population were checked by analytical flow cytometry. From each sorted fraction, genomic DNA was isolated and quantified by UV absorbance on a Nanodrop 2000c. With respect to this clone: The antigen it binds to is not known. Per-base qualities were not stored, and no clone one base away is much larger.

Sequenced: naive CD8+ T cells from PBMCs. What this sample's cell subset or site label stands for: CD45RA+CCR7+. The TCR originated in a man aged 18 to 35 in good health. Some clones in this sample may be carry-over from other donors' samples. The V and J segments used are TRBV29-1 and TRBJ2-1, with 8 bases in between that match TRBD2. The DNA is as follows: TGCAGCGTTGAAGATGTGAGCGGGGGACCCTACAATGAGCAGTTCTTC. Its protein is CSVEDVSGGPYNEQFF.